The source of this TCR beta chain is a study of T cell repertoires in cytomegalovirus infection. About this clonotype itself: Its antigen remains unidentified.

TCRdb ran MiXCR on the reads and lists one entry per CDR3 protein. This table has 350,000 to 500,000 distinct CDR3 sequences, under 40% appearing once. The study's findings and limits: Clonotype analysis showed dominance of the ex vivo response by HLA-C-restricted CMV-specific TCR beta clonotypes.

The CDR3 length is 16 residues. The germline CDR1 and CDR2 sequences are MGHDK and SYGVNS. Trimming pared 2 bases from V and 3 bases from J, leaving 14 bases between. The specimen was PBMCs. This sequence originates from a human donor in good health (CMV status not recorded). Some clones in this sample may be carry-over from other donors' samples. V gene TRBV25-1 combines with J gene TRBJ2-1; D is possibly TRBD1 (5 bases). CDR3 bases: TGTGCCAGCAGTGAAGTCGGGCTAGGGGTCTACAATGAGCAGTTCTTC. Protein sequence: CASSEVGLGVYNEQFF.